This T cell receptor beta chain originates from a study of regulatory T cells in long-lasting Graves disease. The ends lost 4 bases at V and 2 bases at J; junction bases unmatched: 5. CDR3 size: 16 residues. The germline V gene encodes CDR1 SNHLY and CDR2 FYNNEI. Arm-PCR with iRepertoire HTBI primers amplified the CDR3 regions for these TCR beta libraries. MiXCR, applied by TCRdb to the multiplex PCR reads, yields one record per CDR3 protein. The table lists roughly 450,000 distinct CDR3 sequences, 20% to 25% of them singletons. This clonotype was seen ten or more times. Its antigen is undetermined. This sample's time point: persistent/refractory GD, antithyroid drugs over 5 years with positive TRAb. From PBMCs, RNA was extracted and then used to make the TCR library. Criteria from the American Thyroid Association guidelines were applied to diagnose Graves' disease. Study-level points and caveats: Segments TRBV28, TRBJ1-2 and TRBJ2-5 showed preferential usage in persistent disease. Persistent patients shared more public clonotypes (under 3,000) than newly diagnosed patients (approximately 960). Samples came from peripheral blood alone, without thyroid tissue.

The receptor's source is a female donor with Graves disease. The chain joins TRBV2 to TRBJ2-6; TRBD1 matches at 7 bases. The sequencing here drew on peripheral blood mononuclear cells (PBMCs), taken when the disease was refractory, from a patient treated with antithyroid drugs. The chain's CDR3 is CASSADRVTGANVLTF. The CDR3 DNA reads TGTGCCAGCAGTGCAGACAGGGTCACTGGGGCCAACGTCCTGACTTTC.